These 22 T cell receptor beta chains were all obtained from the same sample, sequenced in a study of shared clonotypes between healthy human individuals. TCRdb keeps only in-frame clones here, not all; method: immunoSEQ multiplex PCR. The sample lists around 2,000,000 clones, approximately 94% seen once, with 0.9% to 1.3% in the top ten. Naive-designated CD8 cells lacked CD45RO, were positively enriched for CCR7, and omitted terminally differentiated effector memory CD45RA+ cells. Material: naive CD8+ T cells sorted from blood. These receptor sequences come from a young man in good health.

J is TRBJ2-7 and V is TRBV4-1; D ambiguous. The germline CDR1 and CDR2 sequences are MGHRA and YSYEKL. This CDR3 comprises 14 residues. V was shortened by 0 bases and J by 4 bases, with 10 bases between the two germline ends. CDR3 bases: TGCGCCAGCAGCCAAGATGGGTTCGGGTACGAGCAGTACTTC. Amino acids: CASSQDGFGYEQYF.

This chain connects TRBV4-1 to TRBJ2-2; 10 positions match TRBD2. V trimming: 0 bases; J trimming: 4 bases; junction bases outside the gene matches: 11. The CDR3 has 19 amino acids. The germline gives CDR1 MGHRA, CDR2 YSYEKL. The DNA of the CDR3 is TGCGCCAGCAGCCAAGAGGGAGCGGGAGGGCTGGGGAGCACCGGGGAGCTGTTTTTT. Translated: CASSQEGAGGLGSTGELFF.

The V call is TRBV4-3, the J call TRBJ1-1; D possibly corresponds to TRBD1 (5 bases). Trimming shortened V by 0 bases and J by 5 bases, and 10 bases separated the two germline ends. The CDR3 length is 14 residues. The germline CDR1 and CDR2 sequences are LGHNA and YSLEER. In nucleotides, the CDR3 is TGCGCCAGCAGCCAAGATCGGGGGTGGACTGAAGCTTTCTTT. Translating it yields CASSQDRGWTEAFF.

V gene TRBV9 combines with J gene TRBJ1-2; 9 bases are a match to TRBD1. Germline trimming cut 3 bases from V and 4 bases from J; bases unmatched to any gene: 4. This CDR3 has 14 amino acids. CDR1 SGDLS and CDR2 YYNGEE come from the germline V gene. The CDR3 here is CASSGGQGPYGYTF. CDR3 DNA: TGTGCCAGCAGCGGAGGACAGGGGCCCTATGGCTACACCTTC.

In this sample, this clone turned up once. The chain employs TRBV5-1 and TRBJ2-7, with 7 bases that match TRBD1. CDR3 length: 14 residues. Germline CDR1 SGHRS, CDR2 YFSETQ. V shed 3 bases, J shed 3 bases, and the junction held 6 bases outside the gene matches. This CDR3 is CASSSRDSFYEQYF. CDR3 nucleotide sequence: TGCGCCAGCAGCTCCCGGGACAGCTTCTACGAGCAGTACTTC.

This sequence joins TRBV29-1 and TRBJ1-2; D is unclear. V shed 3 bases and J shed 5 bases, with 13 bases lying between them. Germline V lookup: CDR1 SQVTM, CDR2 ANQGSEA. There are 13 residues in the CDR3. The CDR3 DNA sequence: TGCAGCGTTGATACCACCTCCTCATATGGCTACACCTTC. This sequence encodes CSVDTTSSYGYTF.

V is TRBV7-2 and J is TRBJ2-1; TRBD2 agrees at 10 bases. The germline CDR1 and CDR2 sequences are SGHTA and FQGNSA. After removal of 2 bases from V and 9 bases from J, the junction contained 4 bases not matched to a gene. This CDR3 comprises 14 residues. CDR3 in amino acids: CASSLLAGVGEQFF. The CDR3 coding sequence is TGTGCCAGCAGCTTACTAGCGGGAGTCGGTGAGCAGTTCTTC.

V usage is TRBV7-9 and J usage is TRBJ2-2; a possible D gene is TRBD2 (6 bases). Per germline, CDR1 SEHNR and CDR2 FQNEAQ (reference sequence). V was cut by 2 bases and J by 4 bases, with 17 bases left in between. The CDR3 runs 17 residues. CDR3 region: CASSLPTGETPTGELFF. The CDR3 DNA follows: TGTGCCAGCAGCTTACCCACGGGGGAGACCCCCACCGGGGAGCTGTTTTTT.

The chain uses TRBV29-1 and TRBJ1-2; no reliable D call. CDR1 SQVTM and CDR2 ANQGSEA come from the germline V gene. The V end was cut by 5 bases, the J end by 6 bases, with 10 bases between. This CDR3 has 11 amino acids. The CDR3 loop is CSVILLDGYTF. CDR3 DNA sequence: TGCAGCGTTATCCTTCTCGATGGCTACACCTTC.

This clone was seen once. The sample carries other DNA sequences with the same CDR3. This rearrangement joins TRBV5-1 to TRBJ1-2; 8 bases align to TRBD1. Germline V gives CDR1 SGHRS, CDR2 YFSETQ. The CDR3 consists of 13 residues. V lost 4 bases to trimming and J lost 3 bases; unmatched junction nucleotides: 2. The CDR3 sequence is CASSPGGDYGYTF. Here the CDR3 DNA reads TGCGCCAGCAGCCCAGGGGGCGACTATGGCTACACCTTC.

A remark on this clone: In the same sample, other DNA sequences code for this CDR3. CDR3 in DNA: TGTGCCAGCAGCGTAGGGCTAGTCGGCACAGATACGCAGTATTTT. This translates into CASSVGLVGTDTQYF. This chain uses TRBV9 with TRBJ2-3; unclear D gene. The CDR3 runs 15 residues. Trimming cost V 0 bases and J 1 base, with 9 bases left between them. Germline CDR1 reads SGDLS; CDR2 reads YYNGEE.

The CDR3 here is CASSPKSGDNEQFF. CDR3 nucleotide sequence: TGTGCCAGTAGTCCCAAATCAGGGGACAATGAGCAGTTCTTC. This chain links TRBV19 with TRBJ2-1; D possibly corresponds to TRBD1 (6 bases). CDR1 is LNHDA, CDR2 SQIVND, per germline (reference sequence). V dropped 5 bases and J dropped 5 bases, with 13 bases sitting between them. The CDR3 extends over 14 amino acids.

This chain links TRBV7-8 with TRBJ2-3; 10 nucleotides align to TRBD2. This CDR3 is built from 16 residues. V lost 4 bases, J lost 0 bases, and 4 bases stayed unmatched. Looked up from germline, CDR1 is SGHVS and CDR2 is FQNEAQ. The CDR3: CASSSGLAASTDTQYF. Written as DNA, the CDR3 is TGTGCCAGCAGCTCCGGACTAGCGGCTAGCACAGATACGCAGTATTTT.

V is TRBV13 and J is TRBJ2-1; 8 bases are a match to TRBD1. CDR1 and CDR2 from the germline V gene are PRHDT and FYEKMQ (reference sequence). The CDR3 contains 18 residues. After removal of 0 bases from V and 1 base from J, the junction contained 8 bases not matched to a gene. CDR3 amino acids: CASSLGGQGRESYNEQFF. In nucleotides, the CDR3 is TGTGCCAGCAGCTTAGGTGGACAGGGTAGAGAATCCTACAATGAGCAGTTCTTC.

The V call is TRBV6-4, the J call TRBJ1-5; D remains unclear. Trimming stripped 10 bases from V and 2 bases from J, with 15 bases between. The CDR3 runs to 14 residues. Germline lookup yields CDR1 MRHNA and CDR2 SNTAGT. CDR3 sequence reads: CANPKGRGNQPQHF. The CDR3 DNA follows: TGTGCCAATCCTAAGGGTCGGGGCAATCAGCCCCAGCATTTT.

The V call is TRBV27, the J call TRBJ1-1; 9 nucleotides align to TRBD1. V shed 6 bases, J shed 5 bases, and the junction held 7 bases outside the gene matches. Germline-derived CDR1 and CDR2 are MNHEY and SMNVEV (reference sequence). The CDR3 is made up of 14 amino acids. The CDR3 reads CASRPSGQGTEAFF. The CDR3 DNA follows: TGTGCCAGCAGGCCTTCGGGACAGGGAACTGAAGCTTTCTTT.

This clone occurred once. J is TRBJ2-7 and V is TRBV5-1, with D uncertain. The CDR3 is 14 amino acids. From germline, CDR1 is SGHRS and CDR2 YFSETQ. The V and J ends lost 2 bases and 3 bases respectively, with 12 bases between them. In nucleotides, the CDR3 is TGCGCCAGCAGCTTAACCGGGTCACACTACGAGCAGTACTTC. Translated: CASSLTGSHYEQYF.

The J gene is TRBJ2-2, the V gene TRBV27; 7 bases align to TRBD2. The junction had 2 bases not matched to a gene; V was cut back by 1 base and J by 6 bases. The CDR3 extends over 14 amino acids. Germline V CDR1 and CDR2: MNHEY, SMNVEV (reference sequence). The CDR3 loop is CASSLFTSAGELFF. The CDR3 DNA follows: TGTGCCAGCAGTTTATTTACTAGCGCCGGGGAGCTGTTTTTT.

Concerning this clone: Other DNA sequences in this sample translate to the same CDR3. This rearrangement joins TRBV4-3 to TRBJ2-1; 10 bases align to TRBD2. The CDR3 has 15 residues. The V segment lost 2 bases and the J segment 3 bases; nucleotides outside the gene matches: 1. Per the germline V gene, CDR1 is LGHNA and CDR2 is YSLEER. In DNA form, the CDR3 reads TGCGCCAGCAGCCAACTAGCGGGAGACTACAATGAGCAGTTCTTC. Protein product: CASSQLAGDYNEQFF.

This chain joins TRBV6-1 and TRBJ2-5; D might be TRBD2 (6 bases). The V end was cut by 7 bases, the J end by 4 bases, with 19 bases between. Germline V CDR1 and CDR2: MNHNS, SASEGT. The CDR3 loop spans 15 amino acids. CDR3 region: CASTEWNVEGETQYF. CDR3 coding DNA: TGTGCCAGCACCGAATGGAACGTGGAGGGAGAGACCCAGTACTTC.

J is TRBJ2-1 and V is TRBV13; 11 bases line up with TRBD2. The CDR3 has 15 residues. Looked up from germline, CDR1 is PRHDT and CDR2 is FYEKMQ (reference sequence). J gave up 5 bases and V 8 bases, and 8 bases lay outside the gene matches. CDR3 sequence reads: CASVELAGENNEQFF. CDR3 bases: TGTGCCAGCGTGGAACTAGCGGGAGAGAACAATGAGCAGTTCTTC.

The genes are TRBV7-9 and TRBJ2-1, with D maybe TRBD2 (6 bases). Germline V gene sequence: CDR1 SEHNR, CDR2 FQNEAQ (reference sequence). V dropped 3 bases and J dropped 8 bases, with 11 bases sitting between them. The CDR3 is 13 residues long. In DNA form, the CDR3 reads TGTGCCAGCAGCTTTTCGGGGGAGGATGAGCAGTTCTTC. Translated: CASSFSGEDEQFF. Based on the CDR3 plus reference TRBV7-9 and TRBJ2-1, the full variable domain is DTGVSQNPRHKITKRGQNVTFRCDPISEHNRLYWYRQTLGQGPEFLTYFQNEAQLEKSRLLSDRFSAERPKGSFSTLEIQRTEQGDSAMYLCASSFSGEDEQFFGPGTRLTVL.